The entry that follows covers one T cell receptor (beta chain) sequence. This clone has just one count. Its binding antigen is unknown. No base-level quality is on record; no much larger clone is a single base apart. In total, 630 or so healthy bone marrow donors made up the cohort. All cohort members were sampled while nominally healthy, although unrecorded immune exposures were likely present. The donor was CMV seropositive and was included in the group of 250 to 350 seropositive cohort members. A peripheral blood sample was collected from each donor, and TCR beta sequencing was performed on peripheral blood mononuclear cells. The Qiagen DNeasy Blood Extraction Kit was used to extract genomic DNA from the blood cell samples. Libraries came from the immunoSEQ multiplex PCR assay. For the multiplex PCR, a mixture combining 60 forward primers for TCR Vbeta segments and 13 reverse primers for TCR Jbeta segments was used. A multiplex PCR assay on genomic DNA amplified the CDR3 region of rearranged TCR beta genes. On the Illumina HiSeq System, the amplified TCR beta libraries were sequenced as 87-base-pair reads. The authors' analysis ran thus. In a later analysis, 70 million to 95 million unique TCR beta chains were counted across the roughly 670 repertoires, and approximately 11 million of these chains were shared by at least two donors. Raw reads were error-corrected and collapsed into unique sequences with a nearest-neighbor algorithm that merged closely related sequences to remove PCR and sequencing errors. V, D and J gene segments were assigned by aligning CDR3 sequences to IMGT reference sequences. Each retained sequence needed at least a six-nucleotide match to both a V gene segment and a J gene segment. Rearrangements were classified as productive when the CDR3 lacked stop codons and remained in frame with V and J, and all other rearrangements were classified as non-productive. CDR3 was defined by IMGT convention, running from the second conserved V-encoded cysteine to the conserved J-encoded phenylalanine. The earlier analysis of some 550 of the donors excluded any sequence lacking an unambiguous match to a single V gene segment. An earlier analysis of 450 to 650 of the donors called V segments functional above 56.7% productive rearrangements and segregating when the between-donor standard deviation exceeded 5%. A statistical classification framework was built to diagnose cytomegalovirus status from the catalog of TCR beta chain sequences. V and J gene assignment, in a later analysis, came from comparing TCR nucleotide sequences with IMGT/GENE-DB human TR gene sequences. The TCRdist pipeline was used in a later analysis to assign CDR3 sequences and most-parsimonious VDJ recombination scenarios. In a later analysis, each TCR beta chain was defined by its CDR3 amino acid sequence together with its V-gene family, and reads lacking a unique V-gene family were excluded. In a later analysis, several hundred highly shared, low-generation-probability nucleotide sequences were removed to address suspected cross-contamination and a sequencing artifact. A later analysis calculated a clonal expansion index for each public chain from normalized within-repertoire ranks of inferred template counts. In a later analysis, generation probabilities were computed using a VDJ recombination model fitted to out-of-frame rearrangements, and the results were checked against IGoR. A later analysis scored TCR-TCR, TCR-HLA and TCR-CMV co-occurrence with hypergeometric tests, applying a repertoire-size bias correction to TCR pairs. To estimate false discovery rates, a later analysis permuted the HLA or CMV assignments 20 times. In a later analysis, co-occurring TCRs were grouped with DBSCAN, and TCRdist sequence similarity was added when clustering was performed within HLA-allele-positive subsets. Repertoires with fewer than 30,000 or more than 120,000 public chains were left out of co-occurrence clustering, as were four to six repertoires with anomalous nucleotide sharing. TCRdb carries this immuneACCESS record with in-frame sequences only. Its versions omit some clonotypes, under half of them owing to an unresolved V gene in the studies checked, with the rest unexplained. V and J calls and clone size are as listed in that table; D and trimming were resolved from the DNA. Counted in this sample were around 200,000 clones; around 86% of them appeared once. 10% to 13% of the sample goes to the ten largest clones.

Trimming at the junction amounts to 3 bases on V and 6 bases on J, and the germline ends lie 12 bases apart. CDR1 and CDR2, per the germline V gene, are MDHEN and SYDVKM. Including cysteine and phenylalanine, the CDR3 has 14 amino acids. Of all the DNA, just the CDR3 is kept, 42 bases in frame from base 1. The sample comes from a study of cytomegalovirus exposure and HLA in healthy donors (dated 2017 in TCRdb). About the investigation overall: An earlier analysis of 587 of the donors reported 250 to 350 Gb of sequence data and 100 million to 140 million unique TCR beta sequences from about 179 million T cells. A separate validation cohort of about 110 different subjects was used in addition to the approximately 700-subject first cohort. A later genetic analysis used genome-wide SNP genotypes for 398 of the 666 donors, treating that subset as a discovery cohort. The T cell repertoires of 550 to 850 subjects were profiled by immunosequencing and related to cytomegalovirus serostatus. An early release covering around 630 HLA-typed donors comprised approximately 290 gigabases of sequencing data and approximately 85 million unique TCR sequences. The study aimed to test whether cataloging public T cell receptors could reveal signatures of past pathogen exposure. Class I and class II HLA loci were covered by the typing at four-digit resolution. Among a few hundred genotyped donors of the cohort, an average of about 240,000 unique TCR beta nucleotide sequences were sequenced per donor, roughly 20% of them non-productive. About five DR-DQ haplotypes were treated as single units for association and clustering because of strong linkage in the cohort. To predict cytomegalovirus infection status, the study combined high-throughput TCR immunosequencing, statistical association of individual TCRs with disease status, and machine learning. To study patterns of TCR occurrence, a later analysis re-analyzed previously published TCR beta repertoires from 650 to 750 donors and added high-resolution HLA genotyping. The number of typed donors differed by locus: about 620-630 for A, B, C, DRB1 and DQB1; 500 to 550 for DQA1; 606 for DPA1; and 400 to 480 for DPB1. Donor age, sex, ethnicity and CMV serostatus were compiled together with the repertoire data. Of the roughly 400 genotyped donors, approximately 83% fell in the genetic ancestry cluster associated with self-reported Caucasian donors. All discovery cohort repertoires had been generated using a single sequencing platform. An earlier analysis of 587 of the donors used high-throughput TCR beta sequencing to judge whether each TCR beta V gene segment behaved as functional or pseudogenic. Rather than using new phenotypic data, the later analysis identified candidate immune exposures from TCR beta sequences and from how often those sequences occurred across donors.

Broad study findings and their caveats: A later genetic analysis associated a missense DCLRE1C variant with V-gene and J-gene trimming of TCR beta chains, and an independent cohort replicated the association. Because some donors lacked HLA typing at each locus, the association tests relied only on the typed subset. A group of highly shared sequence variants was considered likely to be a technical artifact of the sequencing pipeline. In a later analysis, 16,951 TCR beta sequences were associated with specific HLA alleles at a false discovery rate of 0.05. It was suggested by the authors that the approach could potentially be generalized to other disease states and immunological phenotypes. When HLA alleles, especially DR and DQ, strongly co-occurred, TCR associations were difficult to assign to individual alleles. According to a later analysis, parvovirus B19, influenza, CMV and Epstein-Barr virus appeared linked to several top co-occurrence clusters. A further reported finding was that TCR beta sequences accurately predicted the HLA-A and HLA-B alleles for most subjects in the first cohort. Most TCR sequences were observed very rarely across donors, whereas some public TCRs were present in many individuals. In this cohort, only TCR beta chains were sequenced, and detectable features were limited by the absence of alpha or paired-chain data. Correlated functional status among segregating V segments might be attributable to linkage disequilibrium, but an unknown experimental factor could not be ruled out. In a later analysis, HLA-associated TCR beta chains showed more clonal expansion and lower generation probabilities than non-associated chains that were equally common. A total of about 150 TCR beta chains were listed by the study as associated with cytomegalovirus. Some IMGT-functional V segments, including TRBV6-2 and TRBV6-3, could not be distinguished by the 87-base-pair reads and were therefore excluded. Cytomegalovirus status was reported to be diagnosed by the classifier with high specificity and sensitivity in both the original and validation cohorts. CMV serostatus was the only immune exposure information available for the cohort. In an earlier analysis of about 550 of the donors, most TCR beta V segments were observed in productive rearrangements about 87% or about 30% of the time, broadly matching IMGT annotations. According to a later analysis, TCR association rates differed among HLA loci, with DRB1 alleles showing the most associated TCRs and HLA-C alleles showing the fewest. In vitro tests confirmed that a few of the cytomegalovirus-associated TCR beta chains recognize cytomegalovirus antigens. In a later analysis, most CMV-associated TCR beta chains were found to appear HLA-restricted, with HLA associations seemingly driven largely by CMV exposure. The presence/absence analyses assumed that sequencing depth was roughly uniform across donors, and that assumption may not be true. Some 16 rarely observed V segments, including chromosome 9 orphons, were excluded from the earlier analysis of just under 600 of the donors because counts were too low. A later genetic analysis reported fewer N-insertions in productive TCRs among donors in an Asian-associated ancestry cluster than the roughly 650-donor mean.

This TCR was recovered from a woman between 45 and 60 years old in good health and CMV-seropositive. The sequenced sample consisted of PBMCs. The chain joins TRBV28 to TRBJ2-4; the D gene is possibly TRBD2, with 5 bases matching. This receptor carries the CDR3 CASSFGGRGNIQYF. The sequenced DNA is TGTGCCAGCAGTTTTGGCGGTCGGGGAAACATTCAGTACTTC. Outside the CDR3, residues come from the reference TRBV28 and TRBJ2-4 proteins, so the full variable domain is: DVKVTQSSRYLVKRTGEKVFLECVQDMDHENMFWYRQDPGLGLRLIYFSYDVKMKEKGDIPEGYSVSREKKERFSLILESASTNQTSMYLCASSFGGRGNIQYFGAGTRLSVL.